The T cell receptor (beta chain) described here comes from a study of blood T cell repertoires in COVID-19. In the source study's methods: Estimates of nucleated cell counts were drawn from the amplification of reference gene primers. TCRdb keeps only in-frame clones here, not all; method: immunoSEQ multiplex PCR. V, J and clone size reflect that table, while D and trimming were determined from the DNA. The table shows 250,000 to 300,000 clones, with 86% occurring only once. The V end was cut by 4 bases, the J end by 10 bases, with 17 bases between. The CDR3 length is 15 residues. Germline values: CDR1 LNHDA, CDR2 SQIVND (reference sequence).

This chain links TRBV19 with TRBJ1-6, with TRBD1 as a possible D gene (6 bases). The TCR sequence derives from a woman aged 25 to 45 with active or convalescent COVID-19. What was sequenced was peripheral blood. The CDR3 nucleotides are TGTGCCAGTAGTACCCGGACAGTCTGGGAATCACCCCTCCACTTT. It is translated as CASSTRTVWESPLHF. The full variable domain, rest sourced from reference TRBV19 and TRBJ1-6, is DGGITQSPKYLFRKEGQNVTLSCEQNLNHDAMYWYRQDPGQGLRLIYYSQIVNDFQKGDIAEGYSVSREKKESFPLTVTSAQKNPTAFYLCASSTRTVWESPLHFGNGTRLTVT.